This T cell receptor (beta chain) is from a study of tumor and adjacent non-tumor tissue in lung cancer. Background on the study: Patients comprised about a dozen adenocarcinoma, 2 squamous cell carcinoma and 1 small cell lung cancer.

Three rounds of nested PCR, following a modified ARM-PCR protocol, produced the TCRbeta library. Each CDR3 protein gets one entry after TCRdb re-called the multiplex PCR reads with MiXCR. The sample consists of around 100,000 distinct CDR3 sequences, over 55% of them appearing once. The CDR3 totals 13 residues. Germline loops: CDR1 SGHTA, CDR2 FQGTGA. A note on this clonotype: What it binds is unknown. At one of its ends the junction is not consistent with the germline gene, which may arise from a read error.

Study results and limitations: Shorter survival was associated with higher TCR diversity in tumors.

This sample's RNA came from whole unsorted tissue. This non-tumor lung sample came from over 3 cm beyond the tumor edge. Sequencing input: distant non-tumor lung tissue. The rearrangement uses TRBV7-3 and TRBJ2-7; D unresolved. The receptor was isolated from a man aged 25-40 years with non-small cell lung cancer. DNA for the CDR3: TGTGCCAGCAGCCCAGAGAGCTCCTACGAGCAATACTTC. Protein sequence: CASSPESSYEQYF.